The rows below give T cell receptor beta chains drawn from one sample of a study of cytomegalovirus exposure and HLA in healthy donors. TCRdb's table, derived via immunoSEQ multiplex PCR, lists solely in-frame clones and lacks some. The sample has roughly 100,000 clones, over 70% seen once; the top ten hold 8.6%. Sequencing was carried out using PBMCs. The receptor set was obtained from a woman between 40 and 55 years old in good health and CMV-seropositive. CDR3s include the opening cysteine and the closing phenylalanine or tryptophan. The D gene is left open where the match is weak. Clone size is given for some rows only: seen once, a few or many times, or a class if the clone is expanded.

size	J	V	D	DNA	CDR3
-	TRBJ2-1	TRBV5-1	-	TGCGCCAGCAGCTTGGACAGGATTTACAATGAGCAGTTCTTC	CASSLDRIYNEQFF
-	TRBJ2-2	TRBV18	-	TGTGCCAGCTCACCTCCCACGACAATTGCTTACGGGGAGCTGTTTTTT	CASSPPTTIAYGELFF
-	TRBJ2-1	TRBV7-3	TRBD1	TGTGCCAGCAGCAGGGACAGGACAACGAATGAGCAGTTCTTC	CASSRDRTTNEQFF
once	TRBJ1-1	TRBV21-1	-	TGTGCCAGCAGCAAAGGCGAACAGGGAGAGGACACTGAAGCTTTCTTT	CASSKGEQGEDTEAFF
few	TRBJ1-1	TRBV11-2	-	TGTGCCAGCAGCTCCGTGGGTATTGAACAGGGTGAAGCTTTCTTT	CASSSVGIEQGEAFF
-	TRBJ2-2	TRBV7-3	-	TGTGCCAGCAGCTTAAATAGCCAGGGTAACGGGGAGCTGTTTTTT	CASSLNSQGNGELFF
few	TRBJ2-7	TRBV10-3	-	TGTGCCATCAGATCCCCTCTTTCTAGAGGGACTGACTACGAGCAGTACTTC	CAIRSPLSRGTDYEQYF
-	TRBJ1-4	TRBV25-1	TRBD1	TGTGCCAGCAGCGCTCCGACAGGGGTAGAAAAACTGTTTTTT	CASSAPTGVEKLFF
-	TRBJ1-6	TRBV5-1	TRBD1	TGCGCCAGCAGCTTCGACAGGGCCGTTTCACCCCTCCACTTT	CASSFDRAVSPLHF
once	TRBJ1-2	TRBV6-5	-	TGTGCCAGCAGTTACATCGGGGGGAGGATTGACTATGGCTACACCTTC	CASSYIGGRIDYGYTF
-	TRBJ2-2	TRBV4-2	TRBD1	TGTGCCAGCAGCCATGTGGGACAGGGGGACACCGGGGAGCTGTTTTTT	CASSHVGQGDTGELFF
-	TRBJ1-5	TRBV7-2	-	TGTGCCAGCAGCTGGGCCAGGGGCAATCAGCCCCAGCATTTT	CASSWARGNQPQHF
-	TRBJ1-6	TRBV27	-	TGTGCCAGCAGTACCGCAGGGAATTCACCCCTCCACTTT	CASSTAGNSPLHF
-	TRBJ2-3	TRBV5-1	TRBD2	TGCGCCAGCAGCTTGGCAGCTAGCGGGAGGGGAGGAGATACGCAGTATTTT	CASSLAASGRGGDTQYF
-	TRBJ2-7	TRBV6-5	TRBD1	TGTGCCAGCAGTTTCCGACAGGGTGGGGACGAGCAGTACTTC	CASSFRQGGDEQYF
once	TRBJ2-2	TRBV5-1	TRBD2	TGCGCCAGCAGCGTTAGCGGGACCGGGGAGCTGTTTTTT	CASSVSGTGELFF
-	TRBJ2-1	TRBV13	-	TGTGCCAGCAGCCCGCCTGGCGGCCATGAGCAGTTCTTC	CASSPPGGHEQFF